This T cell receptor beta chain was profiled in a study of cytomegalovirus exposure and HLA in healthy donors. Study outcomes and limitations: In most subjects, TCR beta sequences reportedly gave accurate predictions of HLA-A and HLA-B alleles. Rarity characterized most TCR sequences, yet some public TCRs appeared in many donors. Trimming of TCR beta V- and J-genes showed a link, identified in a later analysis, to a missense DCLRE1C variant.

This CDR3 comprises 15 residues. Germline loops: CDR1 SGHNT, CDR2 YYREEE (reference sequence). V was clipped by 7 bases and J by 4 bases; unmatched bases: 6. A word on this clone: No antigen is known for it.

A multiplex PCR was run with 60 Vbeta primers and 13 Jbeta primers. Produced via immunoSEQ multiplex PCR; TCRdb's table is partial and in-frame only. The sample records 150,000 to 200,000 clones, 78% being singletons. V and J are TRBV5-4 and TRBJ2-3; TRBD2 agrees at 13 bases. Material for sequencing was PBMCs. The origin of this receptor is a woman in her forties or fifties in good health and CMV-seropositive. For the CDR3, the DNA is TGTGCCAGCGCCAGGACTAGCGGGAGCGCAGATACGCAGTATTTT. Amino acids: CASARTSGSADTQYF.